This T cell receptor beta chain comes out of a study of T-cell reconstitution after alpha-beta-depleted transplantation in children. V lost 7 bases to trimming and J lost 3 bases, with 13 bases between them. The CDR3 has 14 residues. Germline V gene sequence: CDR1 SGHDT, CDR2 YYEEEE. Unique molecular identifiers were incorporated when the TCRbeta library was constructed. Each CDR3 protein is one row after TCRdb ran MiXCR on the PCR reads. The sample contains approximately 400,000 distinct CDR3 sequences, approximately 10% of which appear only once. The clonotype was recovered from a human donor who donated a stem cell graft to a child with acute myeloid leukemia. The sequences come from PBMCs from the stem cell graft donor, collected from the stem cell graft. The chain carries TRBV5-6 and TRBJ2-2; no firm D call. CDR3 sequence (DNA): TGTGCCAGCGGGGTCCTCTCCTACACCGGGGAGCTGTTTTTT. Translated, it gives CASGVLSYTGELFF.